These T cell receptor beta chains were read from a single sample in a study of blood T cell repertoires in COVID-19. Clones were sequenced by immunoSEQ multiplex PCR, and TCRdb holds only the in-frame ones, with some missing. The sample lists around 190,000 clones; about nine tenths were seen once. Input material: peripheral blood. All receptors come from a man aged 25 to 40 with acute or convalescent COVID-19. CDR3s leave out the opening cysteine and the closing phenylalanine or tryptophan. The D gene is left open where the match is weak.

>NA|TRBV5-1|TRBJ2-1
ASSLGEGVGQF
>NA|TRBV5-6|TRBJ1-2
ASSKPQGNYGYT
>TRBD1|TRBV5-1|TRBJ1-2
ASSPGTASANYGYT
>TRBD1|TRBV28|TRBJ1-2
ASRPTGTGGSYGYT
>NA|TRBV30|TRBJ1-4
ACAGTQPVATNEKLF
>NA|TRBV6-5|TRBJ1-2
ASSYSGRPRA
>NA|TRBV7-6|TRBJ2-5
ASSLMAFETQY
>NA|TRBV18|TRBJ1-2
ASSLGGAGYGYT
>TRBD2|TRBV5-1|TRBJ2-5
ASTLDGGGPWETQY
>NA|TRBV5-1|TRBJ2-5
ASSRGMGRETQY
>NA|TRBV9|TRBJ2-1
ASSPDGGSLGYNEQF
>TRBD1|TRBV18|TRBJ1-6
ASSHTRQGDAYNSPLH
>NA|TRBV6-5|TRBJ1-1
ASSLFQGNTEAF
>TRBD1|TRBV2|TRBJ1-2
ASRDRGYYGYT
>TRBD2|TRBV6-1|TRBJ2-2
ASSVLDGRAVTGELF
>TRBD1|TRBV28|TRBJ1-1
ASSLPPDREGTEAF
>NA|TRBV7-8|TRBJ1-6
ASSLGQSFRQSPLH
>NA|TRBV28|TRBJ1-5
ASSPPRAPQH
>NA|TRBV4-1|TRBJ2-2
ASSQISTALNTGELF
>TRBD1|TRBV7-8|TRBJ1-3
ASSRGQGLSGNTIY
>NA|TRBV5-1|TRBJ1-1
ASRKGTGSVNTEAF
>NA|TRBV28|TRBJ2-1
ASQEGNYNEQF
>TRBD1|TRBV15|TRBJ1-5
ATSSPGTVGQPQH
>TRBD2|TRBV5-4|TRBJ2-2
ASSSGTSDFKNTGELF
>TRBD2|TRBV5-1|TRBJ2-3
ASKAGTNTDTQY
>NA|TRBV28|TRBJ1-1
ASRVTGQRNTEAF
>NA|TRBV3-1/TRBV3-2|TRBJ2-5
ASGHSPVQETQY
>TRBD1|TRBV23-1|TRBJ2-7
ASLCIGTGDEQY
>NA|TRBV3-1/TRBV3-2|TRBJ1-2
ATSRGNYGYT
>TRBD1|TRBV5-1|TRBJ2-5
ASSLYSGTGIETQY
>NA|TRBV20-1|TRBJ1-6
SASSRGWSPLH
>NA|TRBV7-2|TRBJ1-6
ASSHKTGGQYNSPLH
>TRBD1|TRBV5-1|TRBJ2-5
ASSVTRTGQETQY
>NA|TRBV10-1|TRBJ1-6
ASSDVAGAYNSPLH
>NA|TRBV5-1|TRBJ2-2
ASSRDFSFGELF
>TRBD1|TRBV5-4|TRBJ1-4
ASSGGQGRTNEKLF
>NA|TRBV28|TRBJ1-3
ASSVGVSGNTIY
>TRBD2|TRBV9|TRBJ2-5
ASSASSSGSQETQY
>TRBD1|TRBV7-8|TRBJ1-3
ASSTRDRTGNTIY
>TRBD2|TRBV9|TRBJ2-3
ASSPRLAGATDTQY
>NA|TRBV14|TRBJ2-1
ASSQVRVEQF
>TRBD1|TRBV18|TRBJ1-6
ASSPGQGAHSPLH
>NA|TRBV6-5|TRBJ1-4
ASSLEGGVEKLF
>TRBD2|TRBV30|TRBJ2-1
AWIPESGLAGPYNEQF
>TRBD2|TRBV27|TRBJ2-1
ASSFAAGGQNSYNEQF
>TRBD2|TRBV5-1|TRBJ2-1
ASSISGRPLEEQF
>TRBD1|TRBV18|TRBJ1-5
ASSPGQGTYQPQH
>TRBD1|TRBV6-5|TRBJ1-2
ASSYPDRGGGYT
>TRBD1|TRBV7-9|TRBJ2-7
ASSLGGGIYEQY
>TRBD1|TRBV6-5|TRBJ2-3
ASYLTGTDTQY
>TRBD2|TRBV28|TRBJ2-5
ASSLASGGQETQY
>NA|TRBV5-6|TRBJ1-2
ASSPRSGVDYGYT